A single sample is the source of the 24 T cell receptor beta chains below, sequenced in a study of identical twins. MiXCR, applied by TCRdb to the 5' RACE reads, yields one record per CDR3 protein. Among 450,000 or so distinct CDR3 sequences listed, 20% to 30% were seen once. These same data were also listed under a study on T cells expressing NK-cell markers.

The sequenced sample was CD4+ T cells sorted from blood. The receptors here all came from a woman aged 18-30 years in good health.

The rearrangement uses TRBV5-1 and TRBJ1-2; D unresolved. V was shortened by 4 bases and J by 3 bases, with 10 bases between the two germline ends. Germline CDR1 is SGHRS and CDR2 is YFSETQ. This CDR3 is 13 amino acids long. The CDR3 DNA sequence: TGCGCCAGCAGCATAGACATCTACTATGGCTACACCTTC. Translating gives CASSIDIYYGYTF.

The chain uses TRBV12-3 or TRBV12-4 and TRBJ2-1; either TRBD1 or TRBD2 may fit D (6 bases each). The CDR3 sequence is 15 residues long. The V end was cut by 7 bases, the J end by 0 bases, with 13 bases between. For the CDR3, the DNA is TGTGCCAGCACCCGAGGGGGGAGCTCCTACAATGAGCAGTTCTTC. Encoded protein: CASTRGGSSYNEQFF.

The V call is TRBV3-1, the J call TRBJ1-6; no clear D gene. The germline gives CDR1 LGHDT, CDR2 YNNKEL (reference sequence). V was trimmed by 4 bases and J by 6 bases, leaving 7 bases between them. The CDR3 length is 13 residues. CDR3 region: CASSRGPNSPLHF. CDR3 DNA sequence: TGTGCCAGCAGCCGAGGTCCTAATTCACCCCTCCACTTT.

This clonotype was detected a few times. This chain joins TRBV20-1 and TRBJ2-7; TRBD2 is a possible D gene (5 bases). The germline V and J ends were trimmed by 6 bases and 3 bases, with 21 bases remaining between them. Germline V gene sequence: CDR1 DFQATT, CDR2 SNEGSKA (reference sequence). The CDR3 spans 15 residues. The CDR3 DNA reads TGCAGTGCCCCAATCCGGGGTCTCCGGAACTACGAGCAGTACTTC. Its protein product is CSAPIRGLRNYEQYF.

The chain carries TRBV2 and TRBJ2-1, with 14 nucleotides matching TRBD2. Germline V gene sequence: CDR1 SNHLY, CDR2 FYNNEI. V shed 6 bases and J 8 bases; nucleotides not matched to a gene: 3. The CDR3 consists of 14 residues. CDR3 DNA sequence: TGTGCCAGCAGGACTAGCGGGGGGGCCGATGAGCAGTTCTTC. Protein product: CASRTSGGADEQFF. The variable domain in full, completed from reference TRBV2 and TRBJ2-1, reads EPEVTQTPSHQVTQMGQEVILRCVPISNHLYFYWYRQILGQKVEFLVSFYNNEISEKSEIFDDQFSVERPDGSNFTLKIRSTKLEDSAMYFCASRTSGGADEQFFGPGTRLTVL.

The V and J genes are TRBV6-2 or TRBV6-3 and TRBJ2-2; D might be TRBD1 (5 bases). Germline lookup yields CDR1 MNHEY and CDR2 SVGEGT. Trimming stripped 4 bases from V and 7 bases from J, with 13 bases between. The CDR3 length is 14 residues. The CDR3 spells CASSFSGFIGELFF. CDR3 coding DNA: TGTGCCAGCAGTTTTTCAGGGTTCATCGGGGAGCTGTTTTTT.

In this sample, this clonotype turned up a few times. The genes are TRBV20-1 and TRBJ2-3; TRBD2 agrees at 8 bases. The V gene end was trimmed by 5 bases and the J gene end by 3 bases; junction bases not matched to a gene: 13. CDR1 is DFQATT and CDR2 is SNEGSKA in the germline V gene (reference sequence). CDR3 size: 16 residues. For the CDR3, the DNA is TGCAGTGCTGAGGACACTAGCGGAGGAACTACAGATACGCAGTATTTT. Protein sequence: CSAEDTSGGTTDTQYF.

V is TRBV7-8 and J is TRBJ2-4; D is ambiguous. V lost 4 bases, J lost 8 bases, and 21 bases lay in between. The CDR3 has 16 amino acids. Germline V gene data show CDR1 as SGHVS and CDR2 as FQNEAQ. DNA for the CDR3: TGTGCCAGCAGCTCCCACCCCGGGCCGATGGGCGACATTCAGTACTTC. It is translated as CASSSHPGPMGDIQYF.

The chain is built from TRBV7-9 and TRBJ2-3, with TRBD2 matching over 9 bases. Germline CDR1 is SEHNR and CDR2 is FQNEAQ (reference sequence). The J segment lost 2 bases and the V segment lost 5 bases, leaving 11 bases of the junction unmatched. The CDR3 spans 17 residues. CDR3 coding DNA: TGTGCCAGCAGCGCCTCGGCGGGAGGGCTATCCACAGATACGCAGTATTTT. This codes for CASSASAGGLSTDTQYF.

In its sample, this clonotype was seen a few times. The V and J genes are TRBV7-2 and TRBJ2-7; TRBD1 agrees at 7 bases. The CDR3 covers 17 residues. The junction had 13 bases not matched to a gene; V was cut back by 4 bases and J by 1 base. The germline CDR1 and CDR2 sequences are SGHTA and FQGNSA. CDR3 protein: CASSSQTSGTASYEQYF. The CDR3 bases are TGTGCCAGCAGCTCTCAAACGTCCGGGACAGCGTCCTACGAGCAGTACTTC.

The chain recombines TRBV12-3 or TRBV12-4 with TRBJ2-1; D is unclear. V lost 5 bases to trimming and J lost 9 bases, with 11 bases between them. This CDR3 has 12 amino acids. The CDR3 region has the DNA TGTGCCAGCAGTCATACACTCGGTGAGCAGTTCTTC. Translation gives CASSHTLGEQFF.

The chain combines TRBV11-1 with TRBJ2-5; 7 nucleotides agree with TRBD1. The CDR3 sequence is 15 residues long. Germline loops: CDR1 SGHAT, CDR2 FQDESV (reference sequence). J lost 0 bases, V lost 5 bases, and 6 bases had no gene match. This chain's CDR3 is CASSPRDRYQETQYF. DNA of the CDR3: TGTGCCAGCAGCCCCCGGGACAGATACCAAGAGACCCAGTACTTC.

CDR3 DNA: TGTGCCAGCAGCGTGGGACAGGGTGACACTGAAGCTTTCTTT. Amino acid sequence: CASSVGQGDTEAFF. The V gene is TRBV3-1, the J gene TRBJ1-1; TRBD1 matches 9 bases. V gave up 5 bases and J gave up 3 bases; unmatched junction bases: 4. The CDR3 is made up of 14 amino acids. Germline lookup yields CDR1 LGHDT and CDR2 YNNKEL (reference sequence).

The V call is TRBV10-3, the J call TRBJ1-2; D unresolved. The CDR3 extends over 15 amino acids. In germline, CDR1 is ENHRY, CDR2 SYGVKD. The V end lost 0 bases, the J end lost 2 bases, and 10 bases lay between the germline ends. The CDR3 coding sequence is TGTGCCATCAGTGAGTCGTATGTGGGGAACTATGGCTACACCTTC. This gives the protein CAISESYVGNYGYTF.

This clonotype was counted between two and nine times. The chain employs TRBV5-1 and TRBJ2-1; D may be TRBD1 (7 bases). The CDR3 is 15 residues long. V shed 1 base and J shed 7 bases, with 15 bases lying between them. Germline V lookup: CDR1 SGHRS, CDR2 YFSETQ. CDR3 region: CASSLQGGLLNEQFF. CDR3 nucleotide sequence: TGCGCCAGCAGCTTGCAGGGGGGTTTACTAAATGAGCAGTTCTTC. The whole variable domain, remainder taken from reference TRBV5-1 and TRBJ2-1, is KAGVTQTPRYLIKTRGQQVTLSCSPISGHRSVSWYQQTPGQGLQFLFEYFSETQRNKGNFPGRFSGRQFSNSRSEMNVSTLELGDSALYLCASSLQGGLLNEQFFGPGTRLTVL.

This clonotype occurred a few times. The rearrangement uses TRBV6-5 and TRBJ2-3; TRBD2 agrees at 11 bases. The CDR3 runs 14 residues. The ends lost 6 bases at V and 6 bases at J; junction bases unmatched: 5. Per the germline V gene, CDR1 is MNHEY and CDR2 is SVGAGI. The CDR3 region has the DNA TGTGCCAGCAGATTAGCGGGAGGGTGGGATACGCAGTATTTT. Amino acids: CASRLAGGWDTQYF.

The chain combines TRBV6-1 with TRBJ2-1, with 7 positions matching TRBD1. Germline CDR1 and CDR2: MNHNS and SASEGT. There are 15 residues in the CDR3. V lost 6 bases to trimming and J lost 6 bases; unmatched junction nucleotides: 11. This CDR3 reads CASRTDRVGFNEQFF. As DNA, the CDR3 is TGTGCCAGCAGAACTGACAGGGTAGGGTTCAATGAGCAGTTCTTC.

Only a few counts were recorded for this clonotype. J is TRBJ1-1 and V is TRBV7-2; D remains ambiguous. With 4 bases removed from V and 5 bases from J, the gap between germline ends came to 17 bases. CDR1 and CDR2 (germline): SGHTA, FQGNSA. CDR3 size: 15 residues. The CDR3: CASSSRVSGWTEAFF. The CDR3 DNA reads as TGTGCCAGCAGCTCCCGCGTTTCGGGGTGGACTGAAGCTTTCTTT.

The V call is TRBV5-1, the J call TRBJ1-1; D uncertain. The length of the CDR3 is 14 residues. Germline CDR1 SGHRS, CDR2 YFSETQ. V lost 3 bases to trimming and J lost 4 bases, with 13 bases between them. CDR3: CASSSGEDRTEAFF. DNA of the CDR3: TGCGCCAGCAGCTCAGGCGAGGACCGCACTGAAGCTTTCTTT.

In DNA, the CDR3 is TGTGCCAGCAGCTCCGGGACGAGAAATTCACCCCTCCACTTT. It encodes CASSSGTRNSPLHF. V gene TRBV5-5 combines with J gene TRBJ1-6; D is possibly TRBD1 (5 bases). CDR1 is SGHKS and CDR2 is YYEKEE in the germline V gene (reference sequence). Trimming stripped 3 bases from V and 7 bases from J, with 11 bases between. The CDR3 length is 14 residues.

The chain is built from TRBV12-3 or TRBV12-4 and TRBJ2-1, with TRBD2 matching 13 bases. CDR3 length: 14 residues. After removal of 5 bases from V and 9 bases from J, the junction contained 4 bases not matched to a gene. CDR3 nucleotide sequence: TGTGCCAGCAGTGAACTAGCGGGAGGGCGTGAGCAGTTCTTC. It encodes CASSELAGGREQFF.

This clonotype was detected only a few times. V usage is TRBV27 and J usage is TRBJ1-5; TRBD1 might be the D (5 bases). V was clipped by 10 bases and J by 4 bases, with 32 bases between them. Looked up from germline, CDR1 is MNHEY and CDR2 is SMNVEV (reference sequence). CDR3 length: 19 residues. The CDR3: CATEPDLTDPFSFNQPQHF. Written as DNA, the CDR3 is TGTGCCACGGAACCCGATTTGACAGACCCCTTCTCTTTTAATCAGCCCCAGCATTTT.

The chain joins TRBV7-2 to TRBJ2-1, with 8 bases aligning to TRBD2. Germline-derived CDR1 and CDR2 are SGHTA and FQGNSA. The CDR3 is 13 residues long. Trimming at V came to 5 bases and at J to 13 bases, leaving 10 bases not matched to a gene. The CDR3 bases are TGTGCCAGCAGCCCTCCCGATAGCGGGACTCAGTTCTTC. Translating it yields CASSPPDSGTQFF. Filled out from reference TRBV7-2 and TRBJ2-1, the complete variable domain reads GAGVSQSPSNKVTEKGKDVELRCDPISGHTALYWYRQSLGQGLEFLIYFQGNSAPDKSGLPSDRFSAERTGGSVSTLTIQRTQQEDSAVYLCASSPPDSGTQFFGPGTRLTVL.

V gene TRBV10-3 combines with J gene TRBJ2-2; TRBD1 matches at 10 bases. CDR1 and CDR2 (germline): ENHRY, SYGVKD. Trimming removed 5 bases from V and 5 bases from J; junction bases left unmatched: 8. The CDR3 totals 16 residues. The CDR3 nucleotides read TGTGCCATCAGTAAAGTACCGGGACAGGGGACCGGGGAGCTGTTTTTT. It translates to CAISKVPGQGTGELFF.